A selection of T cell receptor beta chains follows, all from one sample in a study of Ad26.COV2.S vaccination and SARS-CoV-2 variants. TCRdb's copy holds only in-frame clones and misses some; the assay was immunoSEQ multiplex PCR. This table has about 350,000 clones, approximately 86% appearing once. Sequencing was performed on peripheral blood, taken in a trial of Ad26.COV2.S vaccine versus placebo. The receptors were sampled from a person aged 18-65 years who received the Ad26.COV2.S COVID-19 vaccine or a placebo. The CDR3 runs from the conserved cysteine through the conserved F or W. A D gene is named only where the DNA matches it firmly. The listing skips clone size in some rows; elsewhere it reads once, few, many or a size class.

j_call: TRBJ2-5
clone_size: NA
d_call: TRBD1
v_call: TRBV24-1
cdr3_aa: CATSDSYPGTGLQTQYF
cdr3_nt: TGTGCCACCAGTGATTCTTATCCCGGGACAGGTTTGCAGACCCAGTACTTC

j_call: TRBJ2-3
clone_size: once
d_call: TRBD1
v_call: TRBV9
cdr3_aa: CASSAVGTDSTQYF
cdr3_nt: TGTGCCAGCAGCGCAGTTGGGACAGATAGTACGCAGTATTTT

j_call: TRBJ2-6
clone_size: once
d_call: NA
v_call: TRBV18
cdr3_aa: CASSPPAGLLSGANVLTF
cdr3_nt: TGTGCCAGCTCGCCCCCTGCGGGGCTACTCTCTGGGGCCAACGTCCTGACTTTC

j_call: TRBJ1-1
clone_size: NA
d_call: NA
v_call: TRBV5-8
cdr3_aa: CASSLGGQWGTEAFF
cdr3_nt: TGTGCCAGCAGCTTAGGGGGGCAATGGGGCACTGAAGCTTTCTTT

j_call: TRBJ1-4
clone_size: NA
d_call: TRBD1
v_call: TRBV9
cdr3_aa: CASSADLGGIEKLFF
cdr3_nt: TGTGCCAGCAGCGCAGACTTAGGGGGCATCGAAAAACTGTTTTTT

j_call: TRBJ1-5
clone_size: few
d_call: NA
v_call: TRBV19
cdr3_aa: CASSFLRDRGNQPQHF
cdr3_nt: TGTGCCAGTAGTTTCCTCAGGGATAGAGGCAATCAGCCCCAGCATTTT

j_call: TRBJ2-1
clone_size: many
d_call: NA
v_call: TRBV4-2
cdr3_aa: CASSLSGTSYNEQFF
cdr3_nt: TGTGCCAGCAGCCTATCCGGGACCAGCTACAATGAGCAGTTCTTC

j_call: TRBJ2-3
clone_size: NA
d_call: NA
v_call: TRBV7-9
cdr3_aa: CASSPAFFLRGSTDTQYF
cdr3_nt: TGTGCCAGCAGCCCCGCCTTCTTCCTCAGAGGAAGCACAGATACGCAGTATTTT

j_call: TRBJ2-3
clone_size: NA
d_call: NA
v_call: TRBV24-1
cdr3_aa: CATTRSDTDTQYF
cdr3_nt: TGTGCCACTACCCGGTCAGACACAGATACGCAGTATTTT

j_call: TRBJ2-7
clone_size: NA
d_call: NA
v_call: TRBV10-3
cdr3_aa: CAISEYSYEQYF
cdr3_nt: TGTGCCATCAGTGAGTATTCGTACGAGCAGTACTTC

j_call: TRBJ1-5
clone_size: NA
d_call: NA
v_call: TRBV19
cdr3_aa: CASSSWGGAGQPQHF
cdr3_nt: TGTGCCAGTAGCTCTTGGGGGGGCGCCGGACAGCCCCAGCATTTT

j_call: TRBJ1-1
clone_size: NA
d_call: NA
v_call: TRBV6-2/TRBV6-3
cdr3_aa: CASSRSGGTEAFF
cdr3_nt: TGTGCCAGCAGTCGATCGGGGGGCACTGAAGCTTTCTTT

j_call: TRBJ2-5
clone_size: NA
d_call: NA
v_call: TRBV5-1
cdr3_aa: CASSLAETQYF
cdr3_nt: TGCGCCAGCAGCTTGGCAGAGACCCAGTACTTC

j_call: TRBJ1-1
clone_size: NA
d_call: NA
v_call: TRBV7-2
cdr3_aa: CASSWTDTNTEAFF
cdr3_nt: TGTGCCAGCAGCTGGACAGATACGAACACTGAAGCTTTCTTT

j_call: TRBJ2-1
clone_size: NA
d_call: TRBD2
v_call: TRBV11-2
cdr3_aa: CASSLSTSGGYNEQFF
cdr3_nt: TGTGCCAGCAGCTTATCGACTAGCGGGGGATACAATGAGCAGTTCTTC

j_call: TRBJ2-6
clone_size: NA
d_call: NA
v_call: TRBV11-2
cdr3_aa: CASSREPGANVLTF
cdr3_nt: TGTGCCAGCAGCCGAGAGCCTGGGGCCAACGTCCTGACTTTC

j_call: TRBJ2-7
clone_size: NA
d_call: NA
v_call: TRBV3-1/TRBV3-2
cdr3_aa: CASSLRWRGAYEQYF
cdr3_nt: TGTGCCAGCAGCCTACGATGGAGGGGGGCCTACGAGCAGTACTTC

j_call: TRBJ1-2
clone_size: NA
d_call: NA
v_call: TRBV7-9
cdr3_aa: CASSLQVHYGYTF
cdr3_nt: TGTGCCAGCAGCTTACAGGTTCACTATGGCTACACCTTC

j_call: TRBJ2-3
clone_size: NA
d_call: TRBD1
v_call: TRBV19
cdr3_aa: CASSGDRNTDTQYF
cdr3_nt: TGTGCCAGTAGTGGGGACAGAAACACAGATACGCAGTATTTT

j_call: TRBJ2-1
clone_size: NA
d_call: NA
v_call: TRBV4-3
cdr3_aa: CASSLLGGVREQFF
cdr3_nt: TGCGCCAGCAGCCTTCTCGGTGGAGTCCGTGAGCAGTTCTTC

j_call: TRBJ2-2
clone_size: NA
d_call: TRBD1
v_call: TRBV27
cdr3_aa: CASNPPDRVGTGELFF
cdr3_nt: TGTGCCAGCAACCCGCCCGACAGGGTGGGAACCGGGGAGCTGTTTTTT

j_call: TRBJ2-7
clone_size: NA
d_call: NA
v_call: TRBV4-3
cdr3_aa: CASSQDWIATYEQYF
cdr3_nt: TGCGCCAGCAGCCAAGATTGGATCGCGACCTACGAGCAGTACTTC

j_call: TRBJ1-2
clone_size: NA
d_call: NA
v_call: TRBV19
cdr3_aa: CASSPSRGAEGNGYTF
cdr3_nt: TGTGCCAGTAGCCCCAGCCGGGGGGCGGAAGGCAATGGCTACACCTTC

j_call: TRBJ2-5
clone_size: few
d_call: NA
v_call: TRBV3-1/TRBV3-2
cdr3_aa: CASSPPSEQETQYF
cdr3_nt: TGTGCCAGCAGCCCCCCTAGCGAACAAGAGACCCAGTACTTC

j_call: TRBJ1-2
clone_size: NA
d_call: NA
v_call: TRBV24-1
cdr3_aa: CATSDPMDYGYTF
cdr3_nt: TGTGCCACCAGTGATCCGATGGACTATGGCTACACCTTC

j_call: TRBJ2-7
clone_size: NA
d_call: NA
v_call: TRBV5-5
cdr3_aa: CASSLALPGSVEQYF
cdr3_nt: TGTGCCAGCAGCTTGGCTCTGCCTGGGAGTGTCGAGCAGTACTTC

j_call: TRBJ1-1
clone_size: NA
d_call: NA
v_call: TRBV9
cdr3_aa: CASSVMTARTEAFF
cdr3_nt: TGTGCCAGCAGTGTAATGACAGCCAGGACTGAAGCTTTCTTT

j_call: TRBJ2-1
clone_size: NA
d_call: TRBD2
v_call: TRBV3-1/TRBV3-2
cdr3_aa: CASSPRLAGGYNEQFF
cdr3_nt: TGTGCCAGCAGCCCCAGACTAGCGGGAGGCTACAATGAGCAGTTCTTC

j_call: TRBJ2-1
clone_size: NA
d_call: NA
v_call: TRBV19
cdr3_aa: CASRGWGDEQFF
cdr3_nt: TGTGCCAGTAGAGGTTGGGGAGATGAGCAGTTCTTC

j_call: TRBJ1-1
clone_size: NA
d_call: NA
v_call: TRBV20-1
cdr3_aa: CSARKEPEAFF
cdr3_nt: TGCAGTGCTAGAAAGGAACCTGAAGCTTTCTTT

j_call: TRBJ2-2
clone_size: NA
d_call: TRBD1
v_call: TRBV19
cdr3_aa: CASGQGGPGELFF
cdr3_nt: TGTGCCAGTGGACAGGGGGGTCCCGGGGAGCTGTTTTTT

j_call: TRBJ2-7
clone_size: few
d_call: NA
v_call: TRBV12-3/TRBV12-4
cdr3_aa: CASRRGSTYEQYF
cdr3_nt: TGTGCCAGCAGGAGGGGATCAACCTACGAGCAGTACTTC

j_call: TRBJ2-3
clone_size: NA
d_call: NA
v_call: TRBV9
cdr3_aa: CASSVVGNTDTQYF
cdr3_nt: TGTGCCAGCAGCGTAGTCGGGAACACAGATACGCAGTATTTT

j_call: TRBJ1-2
clone_size: NA
d_call: NA
v_call: TRBV2
cdr3_aa: CASRWEYGYTF
cdr3_nt: TGTGCCAGCAGATGGGAGTATGGCTACACCTTC

j_call: TRBJ1-2
clone_size: NA
d_call: NA
v_call: TRBV1
cdr3_aa: CTSRSRGSRYGYTF
cdr3_nt: TGCACCAGCAGGAGCAGGGGAAGTCGCTATGGCTACACCTTC

j_call: TRBJ2-7
clone_size: NA
d_call: TRBD1
v_call: TRBV7-2
cdr3_aa: CASSRGTGNEQYF
cdr3_nt: TGTGCCAGCAGTCGCGGGACAGGGAACGAGCAGTACTTC

j_call: TRBJ2-1
clone_size: NA
d_call: NA
v_call: TRBV7-2
cdr3_aa: CASSLEGLAAVEQFF
cdr3_nt: TGTGCCAGCAGCTTAGAGGGTCTAGCCGCGGTTGAGCAGTTCTTC

j_call: TRBJ2-7
clone_size: few
d_call: TRBD1
v_call: TRBV19
cdr3_aa: CASRGTGDLVYEQYF
cdr3_nt: TGTGCCAGTAGGGGTACAGGGGATCTTGTTTACGAGCAGTACTTC

j_call: TRBJ2-3
clone_size: NA
d_call: TRBD2
v_call: TRBV7-6
cdr3_aa: CASSIGTSGIVTDTQYF
cdr3_nt: TGTGCCAGCAGCATCGGGACTAGCGGGATCGTCACAGATACGCAGTATTTT

j_call: TRBJ1-1
clone_size: NA
d_call: NA
v_call: TRBV3-1/TRBV3-2
cdr3_aa: CASSQELGGNTEAFF
cdr3_nt: TGTGCCAGCAGCCAAGAGCTAGGAGGGAACACTGAAGCTTTCTTT

j_call: TRBJ1-1
clone_size: few
d_call: NA
v_call: TRBV28
cdr3_aa: CAYGGNTEAFF
cdr3_nt: TGTGCGTACGGGGGGAACACTGAAGCTTTCTTT

j_call: TRBJ1-6
clone_size: NA
d_call: TRBD1
v_call: TRBV19
cdr3_aa: CASSITGGISPLHF
cdr3_nt: TGTGCCAGTAGTATCACAGGGGGGATTTCACCCCTCCACTTT

j_call: TRBJ2-7
clone_size: once
d_call: NA
v_call: TRBV9
cdr3_aa: CASSVSEMGRHEQYF
cdr3_nt: TGTGCCAGCAGCGTCTCCGAGATGGGCAGACACGAGCAGTACTTC

j_call: TRBJ1-2
clone_size: NA
d_call: NA
v_call: TRBV4-1
cdr3_aa: CASSQPEGVANGYTF
cdr3_nt: TGCGCCAGCAGCCAGCCCGAGGGGGTGGCGAATGGCTACACCTTC

j_call: TRBJ1-2
clone_size: NA
d_call: NA
v_call: TRBV5-6
cdr3_aa: CASSLSGGSGYTF
cdr3_nt: TGTGCCAGCAGCTTGTCCGGCGGGTCCGGCTACACCTTC

j_call: TRBJ1-5
clone_size: NA
d_call: NA
v_call: TRBV28
cdr3_aa: CASSFPGAGNQPQHF
cdr3_nt: TGTGCCAGCAGTTTCCCAGGGGCAGGCAATCAGCCCCAGCATTTT

j_call: TRBJ2-3
clone_size: NA
d_call: NA
v_call: TRBV12-3/TRBV12-4
cdr3_aa: CASSLVLDTQYF
cdr3_nt: TGTGCCAGCAGTTTAGTATTAGATACGCAGTATTTT

j_call: TRBJ1-1
clone_size: NA
d_call: TRBD1
v_call: TRBV7-9
cdr3_aa: CASSPATGELVAFF
cdr3_nt: TGTGCCAGCAGCCCTGCGACAGGGGAACTTGTAGCTTTCTTT

j_call: TRBJ2-7
clone_size: once
d_call: TRBD1
v_call: TRBV2
cdr3_aa: CASNHRGPDEQYF
cdr3_nt: TGTGCCAGCAATCACAGGGGGCCGGACGAGCAGTACTTC

j_call: TRBJ2-2
clone_size: NA
d_call: NA
v_call: TRBV7-9
cdr3_aa: CASSQGTGELFF
cdr3_nt: TGTGCCAGCAGCCAGGGAACCGGGGAGCTGTTTTTT

j_call: TRBJ2-4
clone_size: few
d_call: NA
v_call: TRBV6-5
cdr3_aa: CATRVAVKNIQYF
cdr3_nt: TGTGCCACCCGGGTCGCCGTTAAAAACATTCAGTACTTC

j_call: TRBJ1-1
clone_size: NA
d_call: NA
v_call: TRBV9
cdr3_aa: CASSVGIRGLTTEAFF
cdr3_nt: TGTGCCAGCAGCGTAGGTATAAGGGGGTTAACAACTGAAGCTTTCTTT

j_call: TRBJ1-5
clone_size: many
d_call: NA
v_call: TRBV29-1
cdr3_aa: CSVGARDQPQHF
cdr3_nt: TGCAGCGTTGGGGCCAGGGATCAGCCCCAGCATTTT

j_call: TRBJ1-2
clone_size: NA
d_call: NA
v_call: TRBV5-5
cdr3_aa: CASSLGQSYGYTF
cdr3_nt: TGTGCCAGCAGCTTGGGACAGTCATATGGCTACACCTTC

j_call: TRBJ2-3
clone_size: NA
d_call: TRBD2
v_call: TRBV7-2
cdr3_aa: CASSGGMGGTDTQYF
cdr3_nt: TGTGCCAGCAGCGGCGGGATGGGGGGGACAGATACGCAGTATTTT

j_call: TRBJ2-7
clone_size: NA
d_call: NA
v_call: TRBV6-1
cdr3_aa: CASSEGWSGEQYF
cdr3_nt: TGTGCCAGCAGTGAAGGGTGGTCGGGCGAGCAGTACTTC

j_call: TRBJ1-6
clone_size: once
d_call: NA
v_call: TRBV6-2/TRBV6-3
cdr3_aa: CASSETYSPLHF
cdr3_nt: TGTGCCAGCAGTGAGACTTATTCACCCCTCCACTTT

j_call: TRBJ2-1
clone_size: NA
d_call: TRBD2
v_call: TRBV12-5
cdr3_aa: CASGLGLAGVDEQFF
cdr3_nt: TGTGCTAGTGGCTTAGGACTAGCGGGAGTGGATGAGCAGTTCTTC

j_call: TRBJ2-3
clone_size: NA
d_call: NA
v_call: TRBV11-2
cdr3_aa: CASTAGGLSTDTQYF
cdr3_nt: TGTGCCAGCACGGCTGGGGGACTTAGCACAGATACGCAGTATTTT

j_call: TRBJ1-2
clone_size: few
d_call: NA
v_call: TRBV7-2
cdr3_aa: CASSLGLYGYTF
cdr3_nt: TGTGCCAGCAGCTTAGGCCTTTATGGCTACACCTTC